What follows describes a single T cell receptor (beta chain). Antigen: not known. The germline V gene encodes CDR1 SGHAT and CDR2 FQDESV (reference sequence). The CDR3 loop spans 18 amino acids. V trimming: 5 bases; J trimming: 0 bases; junction bases outside the gene matches: 11. Profiled with immunoSEQ multiplex PCR; TCRdb holds only in-frame clones, not every one. The table includes approximately 54,000 clones, 80% to 85% detected once. The record originates from a study of OX40 agonist ivuxolimab in advanced cancers. The wider study: Patients received ivuxolimab, an agonistic anti-OX40 (CD134) antibody. Of the participants, over 30% had some prior anti-PD-1, anti-PD-L1 or anti-CTLA-4 therapy, which was allowed. All patients had ivuxolimab intravenously every 2 weeks at 0.01 to 10 mg/kg. Whole-study findings and limits: At doses 0.1 to 3.0 mg/kg, CD4+ and CD8+ clones expanded.

The source was CD4+ or CD8+ T cells sorted from blood, collected in a trial of the OX40 agonist ivuxolimab. The gene calls are TRBV11-1 and TRBJ2-4, with 9 nucleotides matching TRBD2. This receptor was identified in an adult with an advanced solid tumor such as melanoma, head and neck, liver or kidney cancer. Here the CDR3 reads CASSRLAAGILAKNIQYF. For the CDR3, the DNA is TGTGCCAGCAGCCGACTAGCGGCCGGGATACTAGCCAAAAACATTCAGTACTTC.